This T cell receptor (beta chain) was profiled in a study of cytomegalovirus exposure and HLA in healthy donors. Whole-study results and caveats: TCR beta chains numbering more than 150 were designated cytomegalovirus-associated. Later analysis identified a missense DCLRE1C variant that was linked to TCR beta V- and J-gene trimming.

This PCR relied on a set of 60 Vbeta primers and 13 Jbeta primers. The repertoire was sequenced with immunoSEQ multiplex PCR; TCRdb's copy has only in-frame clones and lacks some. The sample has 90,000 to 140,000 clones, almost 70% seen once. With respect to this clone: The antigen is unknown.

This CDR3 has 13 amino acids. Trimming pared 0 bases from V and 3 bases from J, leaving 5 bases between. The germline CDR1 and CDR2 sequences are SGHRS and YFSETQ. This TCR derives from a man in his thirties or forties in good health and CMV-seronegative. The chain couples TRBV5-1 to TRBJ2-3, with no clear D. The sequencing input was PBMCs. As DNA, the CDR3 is TGCGCCAGCAGCTTGGAGCAAACAGATACGCAGTATTTT. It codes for CASSLEQTDTQYF.